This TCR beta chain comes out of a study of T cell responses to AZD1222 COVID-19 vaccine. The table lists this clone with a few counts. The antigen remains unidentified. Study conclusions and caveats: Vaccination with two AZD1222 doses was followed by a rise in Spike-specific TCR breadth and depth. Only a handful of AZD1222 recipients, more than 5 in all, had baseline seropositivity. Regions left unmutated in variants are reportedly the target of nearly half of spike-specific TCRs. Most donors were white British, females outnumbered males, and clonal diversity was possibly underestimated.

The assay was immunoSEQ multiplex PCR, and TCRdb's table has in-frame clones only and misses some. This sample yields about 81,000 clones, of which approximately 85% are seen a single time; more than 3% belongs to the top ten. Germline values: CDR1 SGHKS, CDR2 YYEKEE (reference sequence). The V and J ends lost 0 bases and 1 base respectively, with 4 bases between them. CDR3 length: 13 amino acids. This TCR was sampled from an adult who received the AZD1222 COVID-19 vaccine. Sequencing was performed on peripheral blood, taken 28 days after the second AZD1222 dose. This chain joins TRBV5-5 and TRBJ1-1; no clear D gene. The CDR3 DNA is TGTGCCAGCAGCTTGGGACCGAACACTGAAGCTTTCTTT. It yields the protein CASSLGPNTEAFF. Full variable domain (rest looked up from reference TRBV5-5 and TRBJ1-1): DAGVTQSPTHLIKTRGQQVTLRCSPISGHKSVSWYQQVLGQGPQFIFQYYEKEERGRGNFPDRFSARQFPNYSSELNVNALLLGDSALYLCASSLGPNTEAFFGQGTRLTVV.